This T cell receptor (beta chain) derives from a study of blood T cell repertoires in COVID-19. In the authors' workflow: From reference gene primer amplification, estimates of nucleated cell counts were derived. Sequenced by immunoSEQ multiplex PCR; TCRdb stores in-frame clones only, minus some. The V and J calls and clone size are taken from that table; D and trimming were inferred from the DNA. The data contain roughly 260,000 clones, approximately 89% of them seen just once; the ten biggest clones take up around 2.5%. There are 14 residues in the CDR3. Germline V gene lookup returns CDR1 MNHEY and CDR2 SVGAGI. V lost 7 bases, J lost 5 bases, and 17 bases lay in between.

This receptor was taken from a woman between 50 and 59 years old with acute or convalescent COVID-19. J is TRBJ2-5 and V is TRBV6-5, with D possibly matching TRBD1 (6 bases). Input material: peripheral blood. The CDR3 reads CASIQQGEEETQYF. CDR3 coding DNA: TGTGCCAGCATTCAACAGGGAGAGGAGGAGACCCAGTACTTC.